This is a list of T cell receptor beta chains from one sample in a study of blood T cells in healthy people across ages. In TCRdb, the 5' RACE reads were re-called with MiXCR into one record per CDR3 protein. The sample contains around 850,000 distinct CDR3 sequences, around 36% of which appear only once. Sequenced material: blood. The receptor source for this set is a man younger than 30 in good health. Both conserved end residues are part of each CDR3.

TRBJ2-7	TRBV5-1	CASSWESSYEQYF
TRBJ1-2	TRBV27	CASSVWADYGYTF
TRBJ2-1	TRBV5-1	CASPGQDYNEQFF
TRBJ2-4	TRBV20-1	CSARDPVLAKNIQYF
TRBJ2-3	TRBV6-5	CASSPGPASVAQYF
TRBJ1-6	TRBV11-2	CASSPRQGSSPLHF
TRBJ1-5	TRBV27	CASSPKGLRGDQHF
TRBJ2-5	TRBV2	CASRRREGPRETQYF
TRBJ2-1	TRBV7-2	CASSLGQEVNEQFF
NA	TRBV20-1	CSARGDPSYNEQYF
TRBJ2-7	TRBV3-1	CASSPNPGDRGYEQYF
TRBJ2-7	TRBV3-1	CASSPRLAGAPYEQYF
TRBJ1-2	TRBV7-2	CASSVDPERGYTF
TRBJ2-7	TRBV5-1	CASSGEYQGTPPDEQYF
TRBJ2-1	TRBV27	CASSSRLAGPYNEQFF
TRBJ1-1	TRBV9	CASSVGSREEAFF
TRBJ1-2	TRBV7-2	CASRRGQDGYTF
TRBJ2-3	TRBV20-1	CSARDQPVAGAPVLADTQYF
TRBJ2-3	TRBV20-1	CSAQDRGWDTQYF
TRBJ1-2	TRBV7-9	CASSRGPAWGYTF
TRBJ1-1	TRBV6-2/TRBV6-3	CASSYGSATQEAFF
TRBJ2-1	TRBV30	CAWSAGAHNEQFF
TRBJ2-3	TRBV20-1	CSADSGGPTDTQYF
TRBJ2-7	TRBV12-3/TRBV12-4	CASSLRQGSSYEQYF
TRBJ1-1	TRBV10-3	CAIGELPRVGATEAFF
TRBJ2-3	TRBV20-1	CSAPRVRDLTDTQYF
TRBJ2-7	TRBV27	CASRRRTGGYEQYF
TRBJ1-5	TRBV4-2	CAGSQESRANNQPQHF
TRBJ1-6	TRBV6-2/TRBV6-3	CASSYSDSSYNSPLHF
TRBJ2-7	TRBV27	CASSLFSSGTYEQYF
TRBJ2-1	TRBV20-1	CSARGVADLYNEQFF
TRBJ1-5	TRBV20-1	CSARGGLMPQHF
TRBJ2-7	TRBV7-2	CASSSQGGGYEQYF
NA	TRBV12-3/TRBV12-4	CASSLKGARGRPTYNEQYF
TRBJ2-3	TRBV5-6	CASSFGQGAASTDTQYF
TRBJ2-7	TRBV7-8	CASSSNGAAYEQYF
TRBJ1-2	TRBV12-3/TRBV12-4	CASSTVQGDYGYTF
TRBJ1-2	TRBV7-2	CASSSMTGNYGYTF
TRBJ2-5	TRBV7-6	CASSLVGERGRETQYF
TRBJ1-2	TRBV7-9	CASSSPGRNYGYTF
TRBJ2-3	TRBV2	CASTPGLAGTDTQYF
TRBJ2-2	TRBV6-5	CASRQDRPNTGELFF
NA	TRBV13	CASGTGRANIQYF
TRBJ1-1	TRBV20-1	CSASGKKGSRSEAFF
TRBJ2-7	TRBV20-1	CSAPKPGGASYEQYF
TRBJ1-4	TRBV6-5	CASSYSGQGPTNEKLFF
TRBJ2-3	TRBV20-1	CSATSSGGTSLTDTQYF
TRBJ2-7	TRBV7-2	CASSEGPRYEQYF
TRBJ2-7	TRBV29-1	CSVDDQGEQYF
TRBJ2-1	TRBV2	CASSVDSTGNEQFF
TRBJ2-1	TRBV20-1	CSARQRGAYNEQFF
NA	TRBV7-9	CASSLGQFEQYF
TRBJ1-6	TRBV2	CASTALEWGGGYNSPLHF